The TCR beta chain under discussion was sequenced for a study of cytomegalovirus exposure and HLA in healthy donors. Regarding the study as a whole: The number of N-insertions in an Asian-associated ancestry cluster was reportedly below the roughly 670-donor mean in a later analysis.

CDR1 is SGHDT, CDR2 YYEEEE, per germline. Unmatched junction bases numbered 3, after V lost 6 bases and J lost 2 bases. The CDR3 is 13 residues long. Regarding this clone: Its antigen is unidentified.

The primer mix had 60 Vbeta and 13 Jbeta primers. The assay was immunoSEQ multiplex PCR, and TCRdb's table has in-frame clones only and misses some. The table records 170,000 or so clones, around four fifths of them present only once. The V call is TRBV5-6, the J call TRBJ2-7; 9 positions match TRBD1. The receptor was isolated from a man aged 18 to 29 in good health and CMV-seronegative. Sequenced material: PBMCs. Here the CDR3 DNA reads TGTGCCAGCAACAGGGGGCTGGCCTACGAGCAGTACTTC. It yields the protein CASNRGLAYEQYF.